This T cell receptor beta chain was captured in a study of blood T cell repertoires in COVID-19. Study summary: Some COVID-19 samples were acute and others convalescent; all came from the United States, Italy and Spain. PBMCs, B-cell-depleted T cells, or T cells were the source of the cDNA or gDNA that made up the material.

The V gene's germline CDR1 is LNHDA and CDR2 SQIVND (reference sequence). The CDR3 length is 15 residues. V was shortened by 7 bases and J by 0 bases, with 14 bases between the two germline ends. Sequencing used immunoSEQ multiplex PCR; TCRdb keeps in-frame clones, though not all of them. In the table there are some 160,000 clones, approximately 90% of which are singletons. This receptor was identified in a man aged 18 to 35 with COVID-19, enrolled during active disease. This chain links TRBV19 with TRBJ2-3; D ambiguous. The sequencing input was peripheral blood. The CDR3 spells CASTTYDTSTDTQYF. The CDR3 DNA sequence: TGTGCCAGTACCACTTATGACACTAGCACAGATACGCAGTATTTT.